The next 5 T cell receptor beta chains were all read from a single sample in a study of blood T cell repertoires in COVID-19. The data were produced by immunoSEQ multiplex PCR, yet TCRdb's version contains in-frame clones alone and is incomplete. The table records under 200,000 clones, more than 85% of them present only once. The sequenced sample was peripheral blood. These receptors came from a man aged 55 to 69 with COVID-19, enrolled during active disease.

The CDR3 DNA reads as TGTGCCAGCAGACAACAAGAAACCCGGAACACTGAAGCTTTCTTT. It specifies CASRQQETRNTEAFF. The gene calls are TRBV6-5 and TRBJ1-1; no clear D gene. V was trimmed by 6 bases and J by 1 base, leaving 15 bases between them. Germline V gives CDR1 MNHEY, CDR2 SVGAGI. This CDR3 has 15 amino acids.

This chain uses TRBV6-5 with TRBJ2-7; possibly TRBD1 for D (6 bases). The CDR3 spans 14 residues. V was cut by 2 bases and J by 3 bases, with 11 bases left in between. Germline loops: CDR1 MNHEY, CDR2 SVGAGI. CDR3 DNA sequence: TGTGCCAGCAGTTACCCCGGACAGAACTACGAGCAGTACTTC. Translated: CASSYPGQNYEQYF.

This clone was counted once. The V gene is TRBV27, the J gene TRBJ1-5; tentatively, D is TRBD1 (6 bases). This CDR3 spans 14 amino acids. Germline lookup yields CDR1 MNHEY and CDR2 SMNVEV (reference sequence). V was clipped by 7 bases and J by 6 bases, with 16 bases between them. CDR3 region: CASNLSGEGQPQHF. The CDR3 bases are TGTGCCAGCAATCTTTCAGGGGAAGGTCAGCCCCAGCATTTT.

Note on this clone: At the DNA level, this CDR3 is encoded by other sequences in the same sample as well. This sequence joins TRBV4-2 and TRBJ2-5; 8 bases are a match to TRBD2. The trim removed 3 bases at V and 5 bases at J, leaving 14 bases unmatched. The CDR3 sequence is 17 residues long. In germline, CDR1 is LGHNA, CDR2 YNFKEQ. This CDR3 is CASSQAALAGPSETQYF. Here the CDR3 DNA reads TGTGCCAGCAGCCAGGCCGCTCTAGCGGGTCCTTCTGAGACCCAGTACTTC.

The V call is TRBV6-6, the J call TRBJ2-7, with a possible D match to TRBD1 (6 bases). This CDR3 region has 14 residues. Trimming cost V 10 bases and J 3 bases, with 19 bases left between them. From germline, CDR1 is MNHNY and CDR2 SVGAGI (reference sequence). For the CDR3, the DNA is TGTGCCACCCGAAGCCTGACAGGACGCTACGAGCAGTACTTC. Its translation is CATRSLTGRYEQYF.